These 11 T cell receptor beta chains were all obtained from the same sample, sequenced in a study of cytomegalovirus exposure and HLA in healthy donors. PCR was performed using 60 Vbeta and 13 Jbeta primers. Profiling relied on immunoSEQ multiplex PCR, and the TCRdb table lists in-frame clones only, not all of them. The sample shows around 130,000 clones, 70% to 80% of them seen only once. Sequenced: PBMCs. The receptors were sampled from a woman aged 55-69 years in good health and CMV-seropositive.

The chain combines TRBV6-6 with TRBJ1-1; weak D call: TRBD1 (6 bases). The V end lost 7 bases, the J end lost 7 bases, and 16 bases lay between the germline ends. This CDR3 has 13 amino acids. CDR1 and CDR2 (germline): MNHNY, SVGAGI (reference sequence). The CDR3 reads CASTKRTVFEAFF. For the CDR3, the DNA is TGTGCCAGCACCAAACGGACAGTATTTGAAGCTTTCTTT.

The V call is TRBV28, the J call TRBJ2-2; the match to TRBD2 covers 7 bases. After removal of 6 bases from V and 6 bases from J, the junction contained 13 bases not matched to a gene. This CDR3 contains 16 residues. Germline V CDR1 and CDR2: MDHEN, SYDVKM. CDR3 bases: TGTGCCAGCAGCCTTGGGGGGGGAGGAGCGCCCGGGGAGCTGTTTTTT. It translates to CASSLGGGGAPGELFF.

The V and J genes are TRBV7-9 and TRBJ2-2, with 8 bases lining up with TRBD2. The V gene end was trimmed by 1 base and the J gene end by 2 bases; junction bases not matched to a gene: 3. CDR1 is SEHNR and CDR2 is FQNEAQ in the germline V gene (reference sequence). There are 16 residues in the CDR3. The CDR3, as DNA: TGTGCCAGCAGCTTAGGGGGGACTAGAAACACCGGGGAGCTGTTTTTT. It encodes CASSLGGTRNTGELFF.

V usage is TRBV6-1 and J usage is TRBJ1-5; TRBD1 agrees at 7 bases. With 5 bases clipped from V and 4 bases from J, the junction kept 5 bases outside the gene matches. The CDR3 extends over 14 amino acids. Germline V gives CDR1 MNHNS, CDR2 SASEGT. This CDR3 is CASSKGALNQPQHF. The CDR3 bases are TGTGCCAGCAGTAAGGGGGCACTAAATCAGCCCCAGCATTTT.

This chain uses TRBV6-5 with TRBJ2-3, with a possible D match to TRBD1 (6 bases). Germline V gene lookup returns CDR1 MNHEY and CDR2 SVGAGI. V was pared by 5 bases and J by 4 bases, with 16 bases between. The CDR3 spans 15 residues. The CDR3 is CASSPPDRSADTQYF. Written as DNA, the CDR3 is TGTGCCAGCAGTCCCCCGGACAGAAGCGCAGATACGCAGTATTTT.

This chain uses TRBV20-1 with TRBJ1-1, with a weak D call TRBD1 (6 bases). The CDR3 extends over 11 amino acids. Germline V gene data show CDR1 as DFQATT and CDR2 as SNEGSKA (reference sequence). The germline V and J ends were trimmed by 3 bases and 8 bases, with 10 bases remaining between them. DNA of the CDR3: TGCAGTGCTAGTCTTGACAGGGAAGCTTTCTTT. Translation: CSASLDREAFF.

The chain joins TRBV6-5 to TRBJ1-2; 8 bases are a match to TRBD1. The CDR3 length is 15 residues. Germline trimming cut 7 bases from V and 8 bases from J; bases unmatched to any gene: 15. Germline V gives CDR1 MNHEY, CDR2 SVGAGI. In nucleotides, the CDR3 is TGTGCCAGCACCACGATGGACAGGGTATCGGGAGGCTACACCTTC. Its protein is CASTTMDRVSGGYTF.

The V and J genes are TRBV19 and TRBJ1-1; perhaps TRBD1 as D (5 bases). Germline values: CDR1 LNHDA, CDR2 SQIVND (reference sequence). CDR3 length: 14 residues. V lost 3 bases, J lost 5 bases, and 13 bases lay in between. This CDR3 is CASSIWGGVTEAFF. CDR3 coding DNA: TGTGCCAGTAGTATCTGGGGAGGGGTTACTGAAGCTTTCTTT. Full variable domain (remainder filled in from reference TRBV19 and TRBJ1-1): DGGITQSPKYLFRKEGQNVTLSCEQNLNHDAMYWYRQDPGQGLRLIYYSQIVNDFQKGDIAEGYSVSREKKESFPLTVTSAQKNPTAFYLCASSIWGGVTEAFFGQGTRLTVV.

This rearrangement joins TRBV16 to TRBJ2-5; possible D gene TRBD1, 5 bases. Germline lookup yields CDR1 KGHSY and CDR2 FQNENV. V lost 3 bases and J 4 bases, leaving 12 bases between the germline ends. This CDR3 contains 14 residues. CDR3 bases: TGTGCCAGCAGCCAGCAGGGTTTTGGAGAGACCCAGTACTTC. Residues: CASSQQGFGETQYF. The whole variable domain, remainder taken from reference TRBV16 and TRBJ2-5, is GEEVAQTPKHLVRGEGQKAKLYCAPIKGHSYVFWYQQVLKNEFKFLISFQNENVFDETGMPKERFSAKCLPNSPCSLEIQATKLEDSAVYFCASSQQGFGETQYFGPGTRLLVL.

The chain is built from TRBV7-6 and TRBJ2-7, with D perhaps TRBD1 (5 bases). Germline assignment: CDR1 SGHVS and CDR2 FNYEAQ. The CDR3 has 17 amino acids. V lost 5 bases to trimming and J lost 5 bases, with 25 bases between them. The CDR3 here is CASSLRAVGQGKNEQYF. CDR3 nucleotides: TGTGCCAGCAGCCTTAGGGCGGTCGGGCAGGGAAAGAACGAGCAGTACTTC.

V is TRBV11-2 and J is TRBJ1-1, with TRBD1 identical over 7 bases. Losses at the gene ends were 10 bases for V and 4 bases for J; bases not matched to a gene: 18. Germline assignment: CDR1 SGHAT and CDR2 FQNNGV. The CDR3 runs to 16 residues. CDR3 in amino acids: CATPMFEQGSATEAFF. The CDR3 DNA follows: TGTGCCACTCCGATGTTTGAACAGGGGTCGGCCACTGAAGCTTTCTTT.